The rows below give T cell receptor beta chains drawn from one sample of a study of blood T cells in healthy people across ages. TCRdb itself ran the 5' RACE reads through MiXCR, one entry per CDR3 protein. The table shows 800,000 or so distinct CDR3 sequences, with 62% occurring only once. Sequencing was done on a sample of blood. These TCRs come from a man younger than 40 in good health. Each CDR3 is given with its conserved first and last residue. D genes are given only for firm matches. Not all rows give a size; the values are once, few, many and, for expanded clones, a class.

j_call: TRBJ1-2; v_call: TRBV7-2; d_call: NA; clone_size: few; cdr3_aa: CASSLAQQRGYTF; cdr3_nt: TGTGCCAGCAGCTTAGCGCAGCAGAGAGGCTACACCTTC
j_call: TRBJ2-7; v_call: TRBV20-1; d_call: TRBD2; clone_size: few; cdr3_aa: CSATSLGGNYEQYF; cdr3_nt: TGCAGTGCTACGAGCTTGGGGGGGAACTACGAGCAGTACTTC
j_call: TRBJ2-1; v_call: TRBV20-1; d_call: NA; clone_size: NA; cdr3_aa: CSASDGTTSSYNEQFF; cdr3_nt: TGCAGTGCTAGCGACGGCACTACCAGCTCCTACAATGAGCAGTTCTTC
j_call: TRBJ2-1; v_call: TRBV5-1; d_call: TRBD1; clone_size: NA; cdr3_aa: CASSSTGTGNNEQFF; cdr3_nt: TGCGCCAGCAGCTCCACCGGGACAGGGAACAATGAGCAGTTCTTC
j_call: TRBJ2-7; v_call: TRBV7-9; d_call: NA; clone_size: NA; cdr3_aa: CASSDAYEQYF; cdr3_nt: TGTGCCAGCAGCGATGCCTACGAGCAGTACTTC
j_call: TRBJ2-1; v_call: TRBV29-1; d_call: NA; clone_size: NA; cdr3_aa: CSVRSLKQDNEQFF; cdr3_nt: TGCAGCGTACGCAGTTTGAAGCAAGACAATGAGCAGTTCTTC
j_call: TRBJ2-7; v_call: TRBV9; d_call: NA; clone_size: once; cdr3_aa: CASSVASRTYEQYF; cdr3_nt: TGTGCCAGCAGCGTAGCCAGCAGGACCTACGAGCAGTACTTC
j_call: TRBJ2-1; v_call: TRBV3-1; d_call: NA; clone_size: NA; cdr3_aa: CASSQAQTSPNNEQFF; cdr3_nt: TGTGCCAGCAGCCAAGCCCAGACTTCGCCCAACAATGAGCAGTTCTTC
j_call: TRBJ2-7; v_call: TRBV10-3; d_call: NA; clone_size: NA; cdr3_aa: CAISESGWYEQYF; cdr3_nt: TGTGCCATCAGTGAGTCGGGATGGTACGAGCAGTACTTC
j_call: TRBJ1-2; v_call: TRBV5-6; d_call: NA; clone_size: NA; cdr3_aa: CASSLRPEVYGYTF; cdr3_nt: TGTGCCAGCAGCTTGAGGCCAGAAGTATATGGCTACACCTTC
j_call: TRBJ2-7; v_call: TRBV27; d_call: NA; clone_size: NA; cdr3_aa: CASTWGKSSYEQYF; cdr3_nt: TGTGCCAGCACTTGGGGCAAGAGCTCCTACGAGCAGTACTTC
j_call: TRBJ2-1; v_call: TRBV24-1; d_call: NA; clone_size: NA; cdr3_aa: CATSDGTRATYNEQFF; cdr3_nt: TGTGCCACCAGTGATGGGACGCGTGCCACTTACAATGAGCAGTTCTTC
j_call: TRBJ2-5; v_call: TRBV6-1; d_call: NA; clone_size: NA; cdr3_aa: CASDGQSGRETQYF; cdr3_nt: TGTGCCAGCGACGGACAGTCGGGAAGGGAGACCCAGTACTTC
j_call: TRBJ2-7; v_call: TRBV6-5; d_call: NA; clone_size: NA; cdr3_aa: CASSTPGNNEQYF; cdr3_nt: TGTGCCAGCAGTACGCCGGGGAACAATGAGCAGTACTTC
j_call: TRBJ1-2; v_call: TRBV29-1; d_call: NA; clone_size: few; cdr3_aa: CSVEGWTDYGYTF; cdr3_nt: TGCAGCGTTGAAGGGTGGACGGACTATGGCTACACCTTC
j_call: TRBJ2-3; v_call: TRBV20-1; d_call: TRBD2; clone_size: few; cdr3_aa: CSARDRTGGWGDTQYF; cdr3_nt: TGCAGTGCTAGAGATAGAACGGGGGGGTGGGGAGATACGCAGTATTTT
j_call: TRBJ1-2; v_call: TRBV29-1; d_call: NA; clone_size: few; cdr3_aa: CSVQGLGYYGYTF; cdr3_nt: TGCAGCGTCCAGGGGCTTGGGTACTATGGCTACACCTTC
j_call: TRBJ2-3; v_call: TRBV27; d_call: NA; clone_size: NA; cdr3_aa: CASSPVSTDTQYF; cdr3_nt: TGTGCCAGCAGCCCAGTTAGCACAGATACGCAGTATTTT
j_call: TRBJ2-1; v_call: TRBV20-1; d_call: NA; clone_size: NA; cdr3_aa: CSAKISVNEQFF; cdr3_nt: TGCAGTGCTAAGATTTCGGTTAATGAGCAGTTCTTC
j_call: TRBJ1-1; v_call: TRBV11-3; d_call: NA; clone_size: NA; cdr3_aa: CASSPGGGRPTEAFF; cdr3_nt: TGTGCCAGCAGCCCCGGCGGGGGGCGTCCCACTGAAGCTTTCTTT
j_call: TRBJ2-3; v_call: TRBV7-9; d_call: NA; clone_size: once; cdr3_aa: CASSLGDGLDADTQYF; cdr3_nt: TGTGCCAGCAGCTTAGGGGACGGTCTAGACGCAGATACGCAGTATTTT
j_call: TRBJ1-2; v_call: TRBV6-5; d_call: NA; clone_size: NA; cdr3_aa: CASSPPGRPRSGYTF; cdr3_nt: TGTGCCAGCAGTCCCCCGGGACGTCCAAGGTCGGGCTACACCTTC
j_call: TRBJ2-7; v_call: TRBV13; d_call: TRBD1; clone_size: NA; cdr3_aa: CASSLLGQGARYEQYF; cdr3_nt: TGTGCCAGCAGCTTACTGGGACAGGGGGCAAGGTACGAGCAGTACTTC
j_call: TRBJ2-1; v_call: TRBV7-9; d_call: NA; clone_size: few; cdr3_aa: CASIGGQHNEQFF; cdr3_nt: TGTGCCAGCATTGGTGGACAGCACAATGAGCAGTTCTTC
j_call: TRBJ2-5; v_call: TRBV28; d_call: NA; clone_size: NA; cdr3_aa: CASSYSPSSRETQYF; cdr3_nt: TGTGCCAGCAGTTATTCCCCAAGTTCTAGAGAGACCCAGTACTTC
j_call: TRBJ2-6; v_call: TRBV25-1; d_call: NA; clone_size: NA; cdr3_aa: CASSPWTVSGANVLTF; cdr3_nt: TGTGCCAGCAGTCCTTGGACAGTCTCTGGGGCCAACGTCCTGACTTTC
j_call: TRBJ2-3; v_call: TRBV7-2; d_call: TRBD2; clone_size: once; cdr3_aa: CASSFSGGHGTDTQYF; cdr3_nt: TGTGCCAGCAGCTTTAGCGGGGGTCACGGCACAGATACGCAGTATTTT
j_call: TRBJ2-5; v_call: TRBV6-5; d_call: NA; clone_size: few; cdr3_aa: CASSALRDTQETQYF; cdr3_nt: TGTGCCAGCAGTGCCCTCCGGGACACCCAAGAGACCCAGTACTTC
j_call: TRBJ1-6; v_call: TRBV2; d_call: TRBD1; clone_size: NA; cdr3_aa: CASSEYGGQNSPLHF; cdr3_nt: TGTGCCAGCAGTGAATATGGGGGACAGAATTCACCCCTCCACTTT
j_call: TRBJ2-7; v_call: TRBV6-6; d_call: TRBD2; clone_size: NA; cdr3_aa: CATEPRGGRYEQYF; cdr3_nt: TGTGCCACCGAGCCGCGGGGGGGCCGCTACGAGCAGTACTTC
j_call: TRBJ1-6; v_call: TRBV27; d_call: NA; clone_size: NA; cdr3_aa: CASSLSGVEGSPLHF; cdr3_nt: TGTGCCAGCAGTTTATCGGGGGTTGAAGGGTCACCCCTCCACTTT
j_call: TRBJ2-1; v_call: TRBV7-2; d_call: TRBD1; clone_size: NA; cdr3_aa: CASSWNRGSYNEQFF; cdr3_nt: TGTGCCAGCAGCTGGAACAGGGGATCCTACAATGAGCAGTTCTTC
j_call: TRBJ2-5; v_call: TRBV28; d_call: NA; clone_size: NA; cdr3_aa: CASRPRGGKTQYF; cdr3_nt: TGTGCCAGCAGGCCCAGGGGGGGAAAGACCCAGTACTTC
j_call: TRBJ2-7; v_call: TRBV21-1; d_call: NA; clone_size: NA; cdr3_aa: CASSKASSGGVYEQYF; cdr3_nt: TGTGCCAGCAGCAAAGCTTCAAGCGGGGGGGTCTACGAGCAGTACTTC
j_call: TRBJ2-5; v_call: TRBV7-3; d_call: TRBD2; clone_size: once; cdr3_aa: CASSSFVSGGNEQYF; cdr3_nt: TGTGCCAGCAGCTCCTTTGTTAGCGGGGGCAATGAGCAGTACTTC
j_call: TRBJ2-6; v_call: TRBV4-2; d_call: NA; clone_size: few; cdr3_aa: CASSQSGTAGANVLTF; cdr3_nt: TGTGCCAGCAGCCAGTCAGGGACCGCCGGGGCCAACGTCCTGACTTTC
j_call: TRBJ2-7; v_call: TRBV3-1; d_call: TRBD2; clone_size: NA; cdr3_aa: CASSRTSGGVYNEQYF; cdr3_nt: TGTGCCAGCAGCCGGACTAGCGGGGGGGTTTACAATGAGCAGTACTTC
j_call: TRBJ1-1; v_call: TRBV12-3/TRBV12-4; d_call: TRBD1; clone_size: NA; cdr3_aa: CASTMGQGEAFF; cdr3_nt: TGTGCCAGCACTATGGGACAGGGTGAAGCTTTCTTT
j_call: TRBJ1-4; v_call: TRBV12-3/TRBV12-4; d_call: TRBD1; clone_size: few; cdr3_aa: CASYRGPNEKLFF; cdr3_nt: TGTGCCAGCTACAGGGGACCCAATGAAAAACTGTTTTTT
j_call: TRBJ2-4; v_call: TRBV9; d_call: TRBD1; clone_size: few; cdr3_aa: CASSPVQGDIQYF; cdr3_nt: TGTGCCAGCAGCCCCGTCCAGGGGGACATTCAGTACTTC
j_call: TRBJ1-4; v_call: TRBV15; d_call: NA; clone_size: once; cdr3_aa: CATSRDHHEKLFF; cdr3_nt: TGTGCCACCAGCAGAGATCATCATGAAAAACTGTTTTTT
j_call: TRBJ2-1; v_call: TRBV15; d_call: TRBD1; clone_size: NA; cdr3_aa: CATSRARDRSREQFF; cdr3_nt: TGTGCCACCAGCAGAGCCCGGGACAGGTCCCGTGAGCAGTTCTTC
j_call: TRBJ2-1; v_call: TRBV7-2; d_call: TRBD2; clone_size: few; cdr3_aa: CASSLGSGGHYNEQFF; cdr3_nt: TGTGCCAGCAGCCTAGGGAGCGGGGGACATTACAATGAGCAGTTCTTC
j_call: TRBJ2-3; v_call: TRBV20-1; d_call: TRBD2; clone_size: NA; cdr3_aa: CSAPKAGVTDTQYF; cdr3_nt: TGCAGTGCCCCGAAAGCGGGGGTCACAGATACGCAGTATTTT
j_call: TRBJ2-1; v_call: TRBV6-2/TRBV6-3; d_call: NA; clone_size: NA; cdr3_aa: CASSYSVVPGTQFF; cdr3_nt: TGTGCCAGCAGTTACTCGGTGGTCCCGGGGACCCAGTTCTTC
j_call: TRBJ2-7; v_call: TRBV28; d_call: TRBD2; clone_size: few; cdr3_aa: CASSLAGTPYEQYF; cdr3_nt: TGTGCCAGCAGCTTAGCGGGGACCCCCTACGAGCAGTACTTC
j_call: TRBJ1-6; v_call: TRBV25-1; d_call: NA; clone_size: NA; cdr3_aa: CASSLQEGSYNSPLHF; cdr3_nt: TGTGCCAGCAGCCTGCAGGAGGGCTCCTATAATTCACCCCTCCACTTT
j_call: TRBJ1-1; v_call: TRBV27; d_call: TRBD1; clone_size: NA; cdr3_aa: CATQGGGTEAFF; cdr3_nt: TGTGCCACTCAGGGGGGCGGCACTGAAGCTTTCTTT
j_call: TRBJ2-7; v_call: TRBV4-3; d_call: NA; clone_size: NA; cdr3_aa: CASSREVQGFHEQYF; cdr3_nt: TGCGCCAGCAGCCGGGAAGTACAGGGTTTCCACGAGCAGTACTTC
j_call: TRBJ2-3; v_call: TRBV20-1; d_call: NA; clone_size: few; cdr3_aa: CSARGRTGGLADTQYF; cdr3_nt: TGCAGTGCACGGGGCCGGACAGGGGGACTAGCGGATACGCAGTATTTT
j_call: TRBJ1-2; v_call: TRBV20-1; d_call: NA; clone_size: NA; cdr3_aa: CSAQPDTSNYGYTF; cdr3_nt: TGCAGTGCTCAGCCGGACACCTCTAACTATGGCTACACCTTC
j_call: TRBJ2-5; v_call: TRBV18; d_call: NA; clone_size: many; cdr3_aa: CASSPPARAETQYF; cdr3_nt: TGTGCCAGCTCACCACCGGCCAGGGCGGAGACCCAGTACTTC
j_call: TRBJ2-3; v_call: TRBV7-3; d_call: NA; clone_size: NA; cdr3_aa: CASSFGPGSTDTQYF; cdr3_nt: TGTGCCAGCAGCTTCGGTCCAGGGTCCACAGATACGCAGTATTTT
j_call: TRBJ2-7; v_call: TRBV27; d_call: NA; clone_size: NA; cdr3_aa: CASGGTAYEQYF; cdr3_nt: TGTGCCAGCGGGGGGACGGCCTACGAGCAGTACTTC
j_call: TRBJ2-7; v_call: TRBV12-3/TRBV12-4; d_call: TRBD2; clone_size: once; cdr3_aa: CASSLSCRGGYEQYF; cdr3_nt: TGTGCCAGCAGTTTAAGTTGTCGGGGGGGCTACGAGCAGTACTTC
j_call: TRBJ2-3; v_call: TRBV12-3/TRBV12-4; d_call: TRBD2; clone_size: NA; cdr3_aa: CASNSGGRGADTQYF; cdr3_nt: TGTGCCAGCAATAGCGGGGGTCGGGGGGCAGATACGCAGTATTTT
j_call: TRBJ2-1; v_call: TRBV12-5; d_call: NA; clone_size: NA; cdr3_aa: CASGLVTLGRGNDEQFF; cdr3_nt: TGTGCTAGTGGTTTGGTTACGTTAGGTAGGGGGAACGATGAGCAGTTCTTC
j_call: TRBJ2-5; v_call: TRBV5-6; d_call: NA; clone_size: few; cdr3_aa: CASNLGSAQETQYF; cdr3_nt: TGTGCCAGCAACCTGGGCAGCGCTCAAGAGACCCAGTACTTC
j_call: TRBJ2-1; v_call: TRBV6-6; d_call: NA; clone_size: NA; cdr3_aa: CASSYGTPRPEQFF; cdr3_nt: TGTGCCAGCAGTTACGGGACTCCCAGACCCGAGCAGTTCTTC